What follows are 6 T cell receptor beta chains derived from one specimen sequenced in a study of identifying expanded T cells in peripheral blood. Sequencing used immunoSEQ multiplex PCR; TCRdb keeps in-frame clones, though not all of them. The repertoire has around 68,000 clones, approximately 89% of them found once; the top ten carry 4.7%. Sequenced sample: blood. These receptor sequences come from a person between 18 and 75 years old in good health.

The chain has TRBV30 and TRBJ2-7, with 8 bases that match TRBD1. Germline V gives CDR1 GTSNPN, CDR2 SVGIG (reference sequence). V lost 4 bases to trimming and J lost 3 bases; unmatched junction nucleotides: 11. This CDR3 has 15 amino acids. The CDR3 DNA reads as TGTGCCTGGAATCCACCAGGACAGGGAGACTACGAGCAGTACTTC. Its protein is CAWNPPGQGDYEQYF. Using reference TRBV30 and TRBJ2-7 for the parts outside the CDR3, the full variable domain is SQTIHQWPATLVQPVGSPLSLECTVEGTSNPNLYWYRQAAGRGLQLLFYSVGIGQISSEVPQNLSASRPQDRQFILSSKKLLLSDSGFYLCAWNPPGQGDYEQYFGPGTRLTVT.

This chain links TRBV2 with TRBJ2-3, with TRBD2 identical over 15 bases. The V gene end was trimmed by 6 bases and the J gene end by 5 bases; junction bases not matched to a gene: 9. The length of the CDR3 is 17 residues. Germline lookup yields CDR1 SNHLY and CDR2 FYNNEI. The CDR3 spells CASSPRTSGGAIDTQYF. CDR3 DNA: TGTGCCAGCAGCCCCCGGACTAGCGGGGGGGCCATAGATACGCAGTATTTT.

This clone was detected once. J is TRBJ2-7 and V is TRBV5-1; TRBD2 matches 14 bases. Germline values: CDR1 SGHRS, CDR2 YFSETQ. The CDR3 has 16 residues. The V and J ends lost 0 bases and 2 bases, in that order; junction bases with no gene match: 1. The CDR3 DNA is TGCGCCAGCAGCTTGGAGGGACTAGCGGGGGCCTACGAGCAGTACTTC. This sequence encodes CASSLEGLAGAYEQYF.

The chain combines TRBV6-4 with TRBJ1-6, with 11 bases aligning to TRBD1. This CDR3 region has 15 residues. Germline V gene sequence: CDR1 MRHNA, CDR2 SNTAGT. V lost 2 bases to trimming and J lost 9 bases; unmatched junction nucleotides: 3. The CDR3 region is CASSDAGTGGSPLHF. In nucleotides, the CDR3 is TGTGCCAGCAGTGACGCCGGGACAGGGGGTTCACCCCTCCACTTT.

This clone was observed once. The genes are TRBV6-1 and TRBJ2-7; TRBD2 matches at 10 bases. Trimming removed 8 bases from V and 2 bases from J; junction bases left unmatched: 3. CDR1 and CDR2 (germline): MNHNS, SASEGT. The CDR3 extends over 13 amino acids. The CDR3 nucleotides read TGTGCCAGCCGGACTAGCGGAACCTACGAGCAGTACTTC. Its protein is CASRTSGTYEQYF.

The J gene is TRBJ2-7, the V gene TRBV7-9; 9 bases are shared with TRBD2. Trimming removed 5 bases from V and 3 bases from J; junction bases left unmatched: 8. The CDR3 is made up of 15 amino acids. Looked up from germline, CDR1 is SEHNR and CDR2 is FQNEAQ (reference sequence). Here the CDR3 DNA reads TGTGCCAGCAGCGCTCTAGCGGGGCCCATCTACGAGCAGTACTTC. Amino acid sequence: CASSALAGPIYEQYF. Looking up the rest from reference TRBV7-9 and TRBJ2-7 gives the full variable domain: DTGVSQNPRHKITKRGQNVTFRCDPISEHNRLYWYRQTLGQGPEFLTYFQNEAQLEKSRLLSDRFSAERPKGSFSTLEIQRTEQGDSAMYLCASSALAGPIYEQYFGPGTRLTVT.